These 8 T cell receptor beta chains came from one sample sequenced in a study of CD8 T cells in ankylosing spondylitis. Study-wide points: Among TCR beta sequences, a motif of several highly homologous variants appeared characteristic of ankylosing spondylitis blood.

No antigen is known for these receptors. TCRdb re-called the 5' RACE reads with MiXCR, one entry per CDR3 protein. The sample lists about 220,000 distinct CDR3 sequences, about 7.3% occurring once. The specimen sequenced was blood, either unsorted or a sorted T cell fraction (not recorded which). Receptors were obtained from a male donor with ankylosing spondylitis.

In its sample, this clonotype was seen a few times. The chain employs TRBV5-1 and TRBJ2-7; 7 bases are shared with TRBD1. Germline V gene sequence: CDR1 SGHRS, CDR2 YFSETQ. V trimming: 3 bases; J trimming: 12 bases; junction bases outside the gene matches: 9. There are 12 residues in the CDR3. Here the CDR3 reads CASSSPDRRTYF. The CDR3 DNA reads TGCGCCAGCAGCTCCCCGGACAGGCGGACGTACTTC.

This clonotype was picked up many times. The rearrangement uses TRBV4-2 and TRBJ2-7; perhaps TRBD1 as D (5 bases). The germline V gene has CDR1 LGHNA and CDR2 YNFKEQ. The CDR3 covers 15 residues. Trimming stripped 2 bases from V and 5 bases from J, with 16 bases between. The CDR3 DNA reads TGTGCCAGCAGCCAAATCTCACAGGTTAGGAACGAGCAGTACTTC. Translated, it gives CASSQISQVRNEQYF.

This clonotype has at least ten counts. This chain connects TRBV20-1 to TRBJ2-3, with a weak D call TRBD2 (6 bases). Germline-derived CDR1 and CDR2 are DFQATT and SNEGSKA (reference sequence). Deletions cut 0 bases from V and 4 bases from J, with 14 bases between. This CDR3 is 15 amino acids long. Written as DNA, the CDR3 is TGCAGTGCTAGAGAGACGGGCGGGATTTCAGATACGCAGTATTTT. Residues: CSARETGGISDTQYF.

This clonotype was observed many times. The chain joins TRBV7-2 to TRBJ2-7; perhaps TRBD1 as D (6 bases). Trimming shortened V by 5 bases and J by 0 bases, and 11 bases separated the two germline ends. The CDR3 totals 14 residues. Germline V gene sequence: CDR1 SGHTA, CDR2 FQGNSA. CDR3 protein: CASSPRTDSYEQYF. The CDR3 nucleotides read TGTGCCAGCAGCCCGCGGACAGACTCCTACGAGCAGTACTTC.

This clonotype was counted ten times or more. This chain joins TRBV4-1 and TRBJ2-7, with TRBD2 matching over 11 bases. Germline V gene sequence: CDR1 MGHRA, CDR2 YSYEKL. The CDR3 totals 15 residues. V lost 4 bases and J lost 4; bases outside the gene matches: 6. The CDR3: CASSLVAGGGYEQYF. In DNA form, the CDR3 reads TGCGCCAGCAGCCTAGTAGCGGGAGGGGGGTACGAGCAGTACTTC.

This clonotype was seen at least ten times. The chain employs TRBV20-1 and TRBJ2-2; TRBD2 aligns across 7 bases. CDR1 is DFQATT and CDR2 is SNEGSKA in the germline V gene (reference sequence). After removal of 0 bases from V and 5 bases from J, the junction contained 15 bases not matched to a gene. The CDR3 loop spans 18 amino acids. The CDR3 reads CSARDRVAGWMRTGELFF. For the CDR3, the DNA is TGCAGTGCTAGAGATCGGGTAGCGGGTTGGATGCGGACCGGGGAGCTGTTTTTT.

This clonotype occurred many times. In nucleotides, the CDR3 is TGCGCCAGCAGCCAAGAATGGGCGAACACTGAAGCTTTCTTT. Encoded protein: CASSQEWANTEAFF. This chain uses TRBV4-3 with TRBJ1-1; D gene uncertain. This CDR3 has 14 residues. Germline CDR1 is LGHNA and CDR2 is YSLEER. Trimming cost V 0 bases and J 1 base, with 6 bases left between them.

The rearrangement joins TRBV29-1 to TRBJ2-1, with D possibly matching TRBD1 (6 bases). There are 12 residues in the CDR3. V was clipped by 5 bases and J by 6 bases, with 11 bases between them. In germline, CDR1 is SQVTM, CDR2 ANQGSEA. The CDR3 sequence is CSVPLRGNEQFF. The CDR3 region has the DNA TGCAGCGTTCCGCTCAGGGGCAATGAGCAGTTCTTC.